The TCR beta chain described here comes from a study of glioma-infiltrating T cells after dendritic cell vaccination. Overall study results and limits: Patients with more pretreatment TILs had longer time to progression and survival. The cohort had few patients with full blood and tumor sets. No direct clonality-survival link was found; a diverse polyclonal response may matter.

Regarding this clone: Antigen: not known.

CDR3 size: 16 residues. V was cut by 0 bases and J by 6 bases, with 17 bases left in between. Germline values: CDR1 LNHDA, CDR2 SQIVND (reference sequence). Clones were sequenced by immunoSEQ multiplex PCR, and TCRdb holds only the in-frame ones, with some missing. The sample lists 70,000 to 90,000 clones, under 85% occurring once. As to time point: after dendritic cell vaccination, including at tumor progression/relapse. Fresh-frozen tumor tissue and more than two years of survival data were available for all. The chain links TRBV19 to TRBJ1-1; D unresolved. This material consisted of blood, taken after dendritic cell vaccination. This clonotype was sampled from a human donor with glioblastoma. CDR3 amino acids: CASSIDLAGRVAEAFF. CDR3 nucleotide sequence: TGTGCCAGTAGTATAGATCTAGCTGGGAGGGTCGCTGAAGCTTTCTTT.